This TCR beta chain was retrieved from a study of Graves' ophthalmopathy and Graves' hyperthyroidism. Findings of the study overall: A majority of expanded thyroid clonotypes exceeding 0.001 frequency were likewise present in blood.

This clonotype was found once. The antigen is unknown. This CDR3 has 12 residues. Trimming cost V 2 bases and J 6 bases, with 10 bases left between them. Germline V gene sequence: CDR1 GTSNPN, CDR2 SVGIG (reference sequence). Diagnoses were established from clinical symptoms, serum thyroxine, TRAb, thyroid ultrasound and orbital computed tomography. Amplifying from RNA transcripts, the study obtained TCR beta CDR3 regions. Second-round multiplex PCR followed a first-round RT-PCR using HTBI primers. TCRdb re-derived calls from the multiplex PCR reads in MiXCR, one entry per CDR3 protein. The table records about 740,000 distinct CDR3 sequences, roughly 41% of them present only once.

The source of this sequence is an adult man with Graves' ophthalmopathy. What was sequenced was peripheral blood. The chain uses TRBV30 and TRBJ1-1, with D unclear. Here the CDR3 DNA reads TGTGCCTGGAGTTGGGGAGGCGCTGAAGCTTTCTTT. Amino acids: CAWSWGGAEAFF.